This T cell receptor beta chain came from a study of blood T cell repertoires in COVID-19. Overall study: Acute and convalescent COVID-19 specimens originated in the United States, Italy and Spain. PBMCs, B-cell-depleted T cells, or T cells were the source of the cDNA or gDNA that made up the material.

Germline loops: CDR1 MGHDK, CDR2 SYGVNS. CDR3 length: 12 residues. The V end was cut by 4 bases, the J end by 3 bases, with 7 bases between. Original processing methods: Amplifying reference gene primers gave estimates of nucleated cell counts. Clones were sequenced by immunoSEQ multiplex PCR, and TCRdb holds only the in-frame ones, with some missing. The V and J calls and clone size are taken from that table; D and trimming were inferred from the DNA. In the table there are around 210,000 clones, approximately 85% of which are singletons. Of note for this clone: Different DNA sequences within this sample yield the same CDR3.

The Seattle site enrolled patients during active infection and followed them longitudinally. The sequencing sample was made of peripheral blood. The TCR comes from a man in his forties or fifties with COVID-19, enrolled during active disease. The chain employs TRBV25-1 and TRBJ2-7; D is unclear. The CDR3 region is CASSVSGYEQYF. In DNA, the CDR3 is TGTGCCAGCAGTGTCTCAGGCTACGAGCAGTACTTC.